These 18 T cell receptor beta chains came from one sample sequenced in a study of identical twins. MiXCR, run by TCRdb on the 5' RACE reads, gives a single entry per CDR3 protein. Of hundreds of thousands of distinct CDR3 sequences listed, approximately 7% are singletons. The sample also formed part of further work on yellow fever vaccine responses in identical twins.

Sequences were obtained from memory (CD45RO+) T cells sorted from blood. Every receptor here comes from a woman aged 18-29 years in good health.

This clonotype was detected a few times. The CDR3 region has the DNA TGTGCCACCGCTGGTGGGCTGGCCTACGAGCAGTACTTC. Translating gives CATAGGLAYEQYF. V and J are TRBV2 and TRBJ2-7, with unresolved D. This CDR3 comprises 13 residues. The ends were cut back, 10 bases at V and 2 bases at J, with 15 bases in the middle. Germline assignment: CDR1 SNHLY and CDR2 FYNNEI.

The rearrangement uses TRBV7-8 and TRBJ2-2; 7 bases agree with TRBD2. After removal of 0 bases from V and 5 bases from J, the junction contained 6 bases not matched to a gene. The CDR3 loop spans 16 amino acids. Germline loops: CDR1 SGHVS, CDR2 FQNEAQ. CDR3 DNA: TGTGCCAGCAGCTTAGCGGGAGGGCCTAAGACCGGGGAGCTGTTTTTT. It yields the protein CASSLAGGPKTGELFF. Looking up the rest from reference TRBV7-8 and TRBJ2-2 gives the full variable domain: GAGVSQSPRYKVAKRGQDVALRCDPISGHVSLFWYQQALGQGPEFLTYFQNEAQLDKSGLPSDRFFAERPEGSVSTLKIQRTQQEDSAVYLCASSLAGGPKTGELFFGEGSRLTVL.

In this sample, this clonotype turned up a few times. The gene calls are TRBV7-9 and TRBJ1-5; 8 nucleotides align to TRBD1. V shed 5 bases, J shed 6 bases, and the junction held 6 bases outside the gene matches. The CDR3 covers 14 residues. Germline values: CDR1 SEHNR, CDR2 FQNEAQ (reference sequence). CDR3 nucleotides: TGTGCCAGCAGCCAACAGGGGGGCCTTCAGCCCCAGCATTTT. This translates into CASSQQGGLQPQHF.

The V call is TRBV7-8, the J call TRBJ2-1; D is undetermined. CDR1 and CDR2 (germline): SGHVS, FQNEAQ. This CDR3 is 16 amino acids long. V was cut by 4 bases and J by 0 bases, with 13 bases left in between. CDR3 sequence (DNA): TGTGCCAGCAGCTCCTTAACCAAGAGCTCCTACAATGAGCAGTTCTTC. Its translation is CASSSLTKSSYNEQFF. The complete variable domain, with remaining parts taken from reference TRBV7-8 and TRBJ2-1, reads GAGVSQSPRYKVAKRGQDVALRCDPISGHVSLFWYQQALGQGPEFLTYFQNEAQLDKSGLPSDRFFAERPEGSVSTLKIQRTQQEDSAVYLCASSSLTKSSYNEQFFGPGTRLTVL.

V usage is TRBV12-3 or TRBV12-4 and J usage is TRBJ2-1, with 10 bases identical to TRBD2. The V segment lost 7 bases and the J segment 8 bases; nucleotides outside the gene matches: 5. The CDR3 contains 13 residues. For the CDR3, the DNA is TGTGCCAGCATGGGACTAGCGATCGATGAGCAGTTCTTC. It translates to CASMGLAIDEQFF.

This clonotype was counted between two and nine times. J is TRBJ1-4 and V is TRBV7-6, with 9 bases fitting TRBD1. Per germline, CDR1 SGHVS and CDR2 FNYEAQ. The ends lost 4 bases at V and 8 bases at J; junction bases unmatched: 5. CDR3 length equals 14 residues. CDR3 sequence reads: CASSSGTGREKLFF. In DNA, the CDR3 is TGTGCCAGCAGCTCCGGGACAGGGAGGGAAAAACTGTTTTTT.

This clonotype was seen at least ten times. This sequence joins TRBV12-3 or TRBV12-4 and TRBJ2-3; D is ambiguous. The CDR3 extends over 13 amino acids. The V end was cut by 6 bases, the J end by 4 bases, with 11 bases between. The CDR3 DNA reads TGTGCCAGCAGCTTTCGTACGTCAGATACGCAGTATTTT. Protein: CASSFRTSDTQYF.

With regard to this clonotype: A junction end diverges from the germline sequence, so it may reflect a read error. The rearrangement links TRBV27 to TRBJ2-1; perhaps TRBD1 as D (6 bases). The CDR3 is 16 residues long. CDR1 and CDR2 from the germline V gene are MNHEY and SMNVEV (reference sequence). This chain's CDR3 is CSSSFGADRDYNEQFF. For the CDR3, the DNA is TGTTCCAGCAGTTTCGGGGCGGACAGAGATTACAATGAGCAGTTCTTC.

This clonotype appeared a few times. The V call is TRBV2, the J call TRBJ2-5; 12 bases map to TRBD2. The CDR3 is 16 amino acids. Germline V gene lookup returns CDR1 SNHLY and CDR2 FYNNEI. The trim removed 6 bases at V and 5 bases at J, leaving 10 bases unmatched. The CDR3 sequence is CASRQTSGSAGETQYF. The CDR3 nucleotides read TGTGCCAGCAGACAGACTAGCGGGAGCGCTGGGGAGACCCAGTACTTC.

Only a few counts were recorded for this clonotype. CDR3 in amino acids: CASSLSWLGTDTQYF. CDR3 DNA sequence: TGTGCCAGCAGCTTGTCCTGGCTGGGCACAGATACGCAGTATTTT. This rearrangement joins TRBV5-5 to TRBJ2-3; D gene uncertain. CDR1 and CDR2 (germline): SGHKS, YYEKEE (reference sequence). The CDR3 length is 15 residues. Trimming cost V 1 base and J 1 base, with 10 bases left between them.

Ten or more counts support this clonotype. J is TRBJ2-1 and V is TRBV7-2, with a weak D call TRBD2 (5 bases). V dropped 8 bases and J dropped 0 bases, with 14 bases sitting between them. The germline V gene encodes CDR1 SGHTA and CDR2 FQGNSA. CDR3 size: 15 residues. CDR3 sequence reads: CASCSTGYSYNEQFF. In nucleotides, the CDR3 is TGTGCCAGCTGTTCAACGGGGTACTCCTACAATGAGCAGTTCTTC. Full variable domain (remainder filled in from reference TRBV7-2 and TRBJ2-1): GAGVSQSPSNKVTEKGKDVELRCDPISGHTALYWYRQSLGQGLEFLIYFQGNSAPDKSGLPSDRFSAERTGGSVSTLTIQRTQQEDSAVYLCASCSTGYSYNEQFFGPGTRLTVL.

This clonotype appeared many times. The chain recombines TRBV24-1 with TRBJ2-7; no clear D. The CDR3 loop spans 14 amino acids. The ends were cut back, 4 bases at V and 1 base at J, with 10 bases in the middle. Looked up from germline, CDR1 is KGHDR and CDR2 is SFDVKD. The DNA of the CDR3 is TGTGCCACCAGTGACCCGGCCGGATCCTACGAGCAGTACTTC. Its protein product is CATSDPAGSYEQYF.

The V and J genes are TRBV20-1 and TRBJ2-2, with D possibly matching TRBD1 (8 bases). The germline V gene has CDR1 DFQATT and CDR2 SNEGSKA (reference sequence). CDR3 length: 14 amino acids. V was trimmed by 6 bases and J by 5 bases, leaving 16 bases between them. Here the CDR3 DNA reads TGCAGTGCCGACAGGGGAGGGAGGACCGGGGAGCTGTTTTTT. As protein: CSADRGGRTGELFF.

The gene calls are TRBV6-5 and TRBJ1-1; D gene unclear. Per germline, CDR1 MNHEY and CDR2 SVGAGI. Trimming removed 3 bases from V and 0 bases from J, with 11 bases in between. The CDR3 contains 15 residues. CDR3 amino acids: CASSYLQKMNTEAFF. CDR3 bases: TGTGCCAGCAGTTATCTACAGAAAATGAACACTGAAGCTTTCTTT.

This clonotype was seen a handful of times. This chain connects TRBV13 to TRBJ2-4, with D uncertain. The CDR3 runs to 14 residues. Germline V gene sequence: CDR1 PRHDT, CDR2 FYEKMQ (reference sequence). V was cut by 5 bases and J by 0 bases, with 8 bases left in between. The CDR3: CASSRSIAKNIQYF. CDR3 sequence (DNA): TGTGCCAGCAGCCGAAGTATAGCCAAAAACATTCAGTACTTC.

This clonotype has only a few counts. The chain couples TRBV6-1 to TRBJ2-1, with a tentative D call TRBD2 (5 bases). CDR1 and CDR2 from the germline V gene are MNHNS and SASEGT. V lost 4 bases and J 5 bases, leaving 15 bases between the germline ends. The CDR3 is 15 residues long. CDR3 DNA: TGTGCCAGCAGTGTTCGAGCGGAGTACAACAATGAGCAGTTCTTC. It encodes CASSVRAEYNNEQFF.

This clonotype was counted many times. The chain recombines TRBV29-1 with TRBJ2-6; D remains unclear. Trimming left V 4 bases short and J 4 bases short, with 8 bases between. Germline V gene sequence: CDR1 SQVTM, CDR2 ANQGSEA. The CDR3 has 13 amino acids. The CDR3 sequence: CSVGMGGANVLTF. The CDR3 coding sequence is TGCAGCGTTGGAATGGGAGGGGCCAACGTCCTGACTTTC.

Only a few counts were recorded for this clonotype. The gene calls are TRBV18 and TRBJ2-2; no clear D gene. Deletions cut 6 bases from V and 5 bases from J, with 10 bases between. The CDR3 covers 13 residues. Germline V lookup: CDR1 KGHSH, CDR2 LQKENI. DNA of the CDR3: TGTGCCAGCTCCGATCTACAAACCGGGGAGCTGTTTTTT. The encoded protein is CASSDLQTGELFF.